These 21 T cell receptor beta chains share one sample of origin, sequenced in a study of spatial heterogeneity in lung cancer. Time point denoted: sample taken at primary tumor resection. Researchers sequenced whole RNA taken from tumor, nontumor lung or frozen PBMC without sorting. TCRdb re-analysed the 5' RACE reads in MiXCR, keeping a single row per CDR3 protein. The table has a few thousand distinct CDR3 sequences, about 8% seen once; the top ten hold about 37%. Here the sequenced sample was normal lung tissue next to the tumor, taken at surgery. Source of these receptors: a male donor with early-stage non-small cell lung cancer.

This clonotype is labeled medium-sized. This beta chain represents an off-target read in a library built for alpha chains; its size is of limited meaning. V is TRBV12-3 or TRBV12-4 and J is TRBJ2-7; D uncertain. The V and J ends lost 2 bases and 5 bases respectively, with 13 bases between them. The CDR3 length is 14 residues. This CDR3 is CASSLSISTDEQYF. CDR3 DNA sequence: TGTGCCAGCAGTTTATCTATCAGTACTGACGAGCAGTACTTC.

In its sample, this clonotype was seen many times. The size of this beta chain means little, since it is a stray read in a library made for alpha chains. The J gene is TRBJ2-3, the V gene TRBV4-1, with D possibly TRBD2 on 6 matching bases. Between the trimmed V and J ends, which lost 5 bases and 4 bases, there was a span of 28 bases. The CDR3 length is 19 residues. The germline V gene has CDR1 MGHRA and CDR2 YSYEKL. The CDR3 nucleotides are TGCGCCAGCAGCGCACCCGGACTCCAGCGGGTCCGTGGGGCAGATACGCAGTATTTT. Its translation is CASSAPGLQRVRGADTQYF.

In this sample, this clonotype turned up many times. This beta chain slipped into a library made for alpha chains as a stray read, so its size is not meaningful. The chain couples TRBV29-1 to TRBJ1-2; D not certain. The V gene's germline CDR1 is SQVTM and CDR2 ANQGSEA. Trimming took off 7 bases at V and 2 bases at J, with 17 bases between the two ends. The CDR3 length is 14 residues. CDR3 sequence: CSASPSLTNYGYTF. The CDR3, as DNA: TGCAGCGCTTCGCCCTCACTGACCAACTATGGCTACACCTTC.

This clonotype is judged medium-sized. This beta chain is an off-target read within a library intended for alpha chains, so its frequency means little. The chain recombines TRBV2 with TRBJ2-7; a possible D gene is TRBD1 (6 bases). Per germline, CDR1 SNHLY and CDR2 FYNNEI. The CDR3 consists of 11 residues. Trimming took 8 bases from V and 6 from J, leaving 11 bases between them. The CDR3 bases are TGTGCCAGCCAACAGGGATCCGAGCAGTACTTC. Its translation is CASQQGSEQYF.

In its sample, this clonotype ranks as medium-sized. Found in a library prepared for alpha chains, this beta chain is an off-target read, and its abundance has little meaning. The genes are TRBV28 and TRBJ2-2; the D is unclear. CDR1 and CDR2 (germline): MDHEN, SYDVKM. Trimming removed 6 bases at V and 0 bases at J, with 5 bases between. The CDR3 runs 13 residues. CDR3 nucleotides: TGTGCCAGCAGGGGTGCGAACACCGGGGAGCTGTTTTTT. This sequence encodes CASRGANTGELFF.

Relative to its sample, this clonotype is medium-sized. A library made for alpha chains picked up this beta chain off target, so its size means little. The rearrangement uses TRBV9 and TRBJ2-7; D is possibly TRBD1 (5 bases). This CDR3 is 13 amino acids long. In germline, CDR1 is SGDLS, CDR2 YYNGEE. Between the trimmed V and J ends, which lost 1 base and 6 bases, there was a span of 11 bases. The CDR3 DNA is TGTGCCAGCAGCGTATCAGACAGCGCCGAGCAGTACTTC. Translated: CASSVSDSAEQYF.

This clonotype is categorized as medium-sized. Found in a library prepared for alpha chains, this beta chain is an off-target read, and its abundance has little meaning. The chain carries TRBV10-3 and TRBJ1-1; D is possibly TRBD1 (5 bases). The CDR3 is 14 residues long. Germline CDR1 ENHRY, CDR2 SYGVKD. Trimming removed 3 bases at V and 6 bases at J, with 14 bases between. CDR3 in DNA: TGTGCCATCAGTGACAGTGGGAAAGGGGCTGAAGCTTTCTTT. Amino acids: CAISDSGKGAEAFF.

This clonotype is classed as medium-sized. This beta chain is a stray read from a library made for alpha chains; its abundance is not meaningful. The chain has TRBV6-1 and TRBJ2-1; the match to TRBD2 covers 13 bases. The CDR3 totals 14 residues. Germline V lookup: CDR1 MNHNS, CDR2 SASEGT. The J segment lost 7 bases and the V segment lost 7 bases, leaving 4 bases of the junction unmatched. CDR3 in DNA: TGTGCCAGCACCGGGACTAGCGGGAAAAATGAGCAGTTCTTC. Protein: CASTGTSGKNEQFF.

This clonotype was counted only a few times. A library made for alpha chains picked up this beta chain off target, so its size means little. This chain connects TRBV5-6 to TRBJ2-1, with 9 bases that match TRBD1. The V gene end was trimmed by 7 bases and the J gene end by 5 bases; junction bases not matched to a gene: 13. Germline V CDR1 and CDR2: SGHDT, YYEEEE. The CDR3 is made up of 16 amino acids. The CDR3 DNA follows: TGTGCCAGCGTGGTCGGAAGGACAGGGGACGACAATGAGCAGTTCTTC. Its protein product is CASVVGRTGDDNEQFF.

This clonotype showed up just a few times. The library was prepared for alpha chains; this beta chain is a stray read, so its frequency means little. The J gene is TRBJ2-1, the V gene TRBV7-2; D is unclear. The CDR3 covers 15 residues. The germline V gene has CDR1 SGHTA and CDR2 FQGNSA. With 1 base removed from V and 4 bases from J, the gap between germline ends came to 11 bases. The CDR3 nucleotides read TGTGCCAGCAGCTTAGGTGGTGATCTGTACAATGAGCAGTTCTTC. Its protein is CASSLGGDLYNEQFF.

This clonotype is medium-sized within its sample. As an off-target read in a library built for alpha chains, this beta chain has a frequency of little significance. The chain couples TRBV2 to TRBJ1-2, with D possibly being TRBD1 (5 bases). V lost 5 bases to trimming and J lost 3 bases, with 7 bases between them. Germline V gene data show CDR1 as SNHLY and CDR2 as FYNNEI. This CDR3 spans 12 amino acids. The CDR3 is CASSLGDYGYTF. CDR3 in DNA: TGTGCCAGCAGTCTGGGGGACTATGGCTACACCTTC.

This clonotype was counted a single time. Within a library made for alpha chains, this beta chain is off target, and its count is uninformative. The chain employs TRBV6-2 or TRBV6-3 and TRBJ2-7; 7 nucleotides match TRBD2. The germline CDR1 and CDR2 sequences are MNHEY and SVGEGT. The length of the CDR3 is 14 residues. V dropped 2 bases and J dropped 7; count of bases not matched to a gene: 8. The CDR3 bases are TGTGCCAGCAGTTACGCGGCGGGGGTGGGGGAGCAGTACTTC. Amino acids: CASSYAAGVGEQYF.

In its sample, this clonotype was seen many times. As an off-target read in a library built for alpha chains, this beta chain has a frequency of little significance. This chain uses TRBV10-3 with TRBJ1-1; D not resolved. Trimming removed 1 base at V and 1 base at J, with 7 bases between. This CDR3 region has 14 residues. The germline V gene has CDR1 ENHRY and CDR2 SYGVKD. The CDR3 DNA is TGTGCCATCAGTGAGTTGTTGGGGAACACTGAAGCTTTCTTT. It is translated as CAISELLGNTEAFF.

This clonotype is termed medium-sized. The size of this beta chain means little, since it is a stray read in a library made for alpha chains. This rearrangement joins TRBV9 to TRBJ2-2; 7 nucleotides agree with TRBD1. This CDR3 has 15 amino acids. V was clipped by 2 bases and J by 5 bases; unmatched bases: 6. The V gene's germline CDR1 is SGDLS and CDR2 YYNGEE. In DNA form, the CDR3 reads TGTGCCAGCAGCGTGAAACAGGGGCAGACCGGGGAGCTGTTTTTT. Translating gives CASSVKQGQTGELFF. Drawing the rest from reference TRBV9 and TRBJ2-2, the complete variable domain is DSGVTQTPKHLITATGQRVTLRCSPRSGDLSVYWYQQSLDQGLQFLIQYYNGEERAKGNILERFSAQQFPDLHSELNLSSLELGDSALYFCASSVKQGQTGELFFGEGSRLTVL.

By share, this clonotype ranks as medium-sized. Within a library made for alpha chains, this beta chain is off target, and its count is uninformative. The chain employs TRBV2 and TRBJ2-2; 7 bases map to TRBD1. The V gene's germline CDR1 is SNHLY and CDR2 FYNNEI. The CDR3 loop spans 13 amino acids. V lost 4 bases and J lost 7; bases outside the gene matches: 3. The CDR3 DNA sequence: TGTGCCAGCAGTGGACAGGGCCACGGGGAGCTGTTTTTT. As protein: CASSGQGHGELFF.

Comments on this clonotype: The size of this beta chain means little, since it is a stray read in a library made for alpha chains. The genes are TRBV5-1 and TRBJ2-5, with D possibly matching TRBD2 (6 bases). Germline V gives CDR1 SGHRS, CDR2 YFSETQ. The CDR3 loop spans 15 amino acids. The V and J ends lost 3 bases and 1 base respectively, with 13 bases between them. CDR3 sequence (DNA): TGCGCCAGCAGCTGGGGTAGTAGCGGCCAAGAGACCCAGTACTTC. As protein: CASSWGSSGQETQYF.

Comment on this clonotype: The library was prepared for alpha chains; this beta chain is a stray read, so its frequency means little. The CDR3 nucleotides read TGTGCCAGCAGCGCAAGCCTGGGCGGGAGCGGGAGGGGGGAGACCCAGTACTTC. Its translation: CASSASLGGSGRGETQYF. The gene calls are TRBV9 and TRBJ2-5; TRBD2 matches at 10 bases. The V gene's germline CDR1 is SGDLS and CDR2 YYNGEE. Trimming removed 3 bases from V and 5 bases from J; junction bases left unmatched: 16. The CDR3 loop spans 18 amino acids.

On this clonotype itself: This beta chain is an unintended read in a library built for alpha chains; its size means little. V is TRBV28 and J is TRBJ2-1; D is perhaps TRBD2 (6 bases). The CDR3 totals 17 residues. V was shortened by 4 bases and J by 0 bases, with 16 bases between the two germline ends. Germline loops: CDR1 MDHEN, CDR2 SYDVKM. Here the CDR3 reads CASSYHRDWGSYNEQFF. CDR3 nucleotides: TGTGCCAGCAGTTACCACCGGGACTGGGGCTCCTACAATGAGCAGTTCTTC.

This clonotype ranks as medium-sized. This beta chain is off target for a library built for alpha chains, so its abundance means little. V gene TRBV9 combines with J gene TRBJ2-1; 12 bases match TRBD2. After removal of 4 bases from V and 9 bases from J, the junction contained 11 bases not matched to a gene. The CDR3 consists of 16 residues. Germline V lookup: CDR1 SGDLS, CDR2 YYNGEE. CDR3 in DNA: TGTGCCAGCAGCCTACAGACTAGCGGGAGTTACGGTGAGCAGTTCTTC. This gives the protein CASSLQTSGSYGEQFF.

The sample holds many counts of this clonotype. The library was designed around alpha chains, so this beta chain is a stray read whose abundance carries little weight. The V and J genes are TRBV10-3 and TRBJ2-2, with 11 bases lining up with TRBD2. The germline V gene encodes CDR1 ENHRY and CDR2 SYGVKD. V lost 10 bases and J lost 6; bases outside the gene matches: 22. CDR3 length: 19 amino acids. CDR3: CATGSPKGLAERGAGELFF. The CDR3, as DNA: TGTGCCACAGGGAGCCCCAAGGGACTAGCGGAGAGGGGAGCCGGGGAGCTGTTTTTT.

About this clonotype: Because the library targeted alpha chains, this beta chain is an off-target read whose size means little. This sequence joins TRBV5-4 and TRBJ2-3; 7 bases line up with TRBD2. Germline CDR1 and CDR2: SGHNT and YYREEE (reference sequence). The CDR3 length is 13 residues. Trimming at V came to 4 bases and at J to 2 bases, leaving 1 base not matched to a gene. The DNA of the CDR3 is TGTGCCAGCAGCGGGACTAACACAGATACGCAGTATTTT. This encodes CASSGTNTDTQYF.